What follows is one TCR beta chain and its context. Its matching antigen is unknown. Germline V lookup: CDR1 SQVTM, CDR2 ANQGSEA. This CDR3 has 13 amino acids. V lost 6 bases to trimming and J lost 7 bases; unmatched junction nucleotides: 5. This entry is derived from a study of vaccination effects on CD4 cells after COVID-19. The repertoire was sequenced with immunoSEQ multiplex PCR; TCRdb's copy has only in-frame clones and lacks some. The sample consists of approximately 74,000 clones, around 67% of them appearing once. Study outcomes and limitations: A shortage of convalescent patients and an absence of early post-infection timepoints characterized the study.

At the end of nine to ten days of culture, CD4+ T cells were isolated. As their vaccination, participants received two doses of either BNT162b2 or mRNA-1273. V gene TRBV29-1 combines with J gene TRBJ1-4; 10 bases are shared with TRBD1. Source: CD4+ T cells from PBMCs cultured without peptide, taken after COVID-19 vaccination. The origin of this receptor is a human donor who received a COVID-19 vaccine. As DNA, the CDR3 is TGCAGCGTGTACCGGGACAGGGGTGAAAAACTGTTTTTT. Translated, it gives CSVYRDRGEKLFF.